The present TCR beta chain was sequenced within a study of blood T cell repertoires in COVID-19. Study-level information: T cells, B-cell-depleted T cells, or PBMCs provided the cDNA or gDNA that served as material.

Trimming at V came to 5 bases and at J to 3 bases, leaving 5 bases not matched to a gene. CDR1 is MNHEY, CDR2 SVGAGI, per germline. The CDR3 spans 14 residues. Authors' data handling: The authors estimated nucleated cell counts from reference gene primer amplification. TCRdb's copy holds only in-frame clones and misses some; the assay was immunoSEQ multiplex PCR. V and J calls and clone size come straight from that table; D and trimming were deduced from the DNA. The top ten clones hold 4.6% of a sample with under 300,000 clones, 75% to 90% of them seen once. The V gene is TRBV6-5, the J gene TRBJ2-5, with 8 bases that match TRBD2. The TCR was taken from a man in his sixties who had recovered from COVID-19. Sequences were obtained from peripheral blood. The CDR3 DNA reads as TGTGCCAGCAGTAGAGGGACTAGTAAAGAGACCCAGTACTTC. Encoded protein: CASSRGTSKETQYF.